These T cell receptor beta chains were read from a single sample in a study of CD8+CD57+ T cells in acquired aplastic anemia. Using its own MiXCR run on the reads, TCRdb lists one record per CDR3 protein. The sample consists of roughly 80,000 distinct CDR3 sequences, roughly 72% of them appearing once. Sequences were obtained from sorted CD4+, CD8+, or CD8+CD57+ T cells (not recorded which) from PBMCs. The receptors stem from a human donor with aplastic anemia. Each CDR3 is given with its conserved first and last residue. D genes are given only for firm matches. A row's size may be missing; if present it is once, few, many or a size class.

abundance | j_gene | d_gene | v_gene | CDR3nt | CDR3aa
. | TRBJ1-1 | TRBD1 | TRBV12-3/TRBV12-4 | TGTGCCAGCAGTTCCCCAGGGGGCCCCTCTTTCTTT | CASSSPGGPSFF
few | TRBJ2-1 | TRBD2 | TRBV9 | TGTGCCAGCAGCGTAGCGGGAGGCTACTCCTACAATGAGCAGTTCTTC | CASSVAGGYSYNEQFF
. | TRBJ1-1 | . | TRBV29-1 | TGCAGCGTTGAGGCACTGAACACTGAAGCTTTCTTT | CSVEALNTEAFF
. | TRBJ2-5 | . | TRBV9 | TGTGCCAGCAGCCCCGTGGGCCAGCAAGAGACCCAGTACTTC | CASSPVGQQETQYF
. | TRBJ1-1 | . | TRBV12-3/TRBV12-4 | TGTGCCAGCAGTTACCCTGCTTTCTTT | CASSYPAFF
. | TRBJ2-7 | . | TRBV7-6 | TGTGCCAGCAGCTTAGGCCCCTCGTCAGCTCGCTACGAGCAGTACTTC | CASSLGPSSARYEQYF
. | TRBJ2-1 | TRBD2 | TRBV19 | TGTGCCAGTAGTCGTACGACTAGCGGTGGGTACAATGAGCAGTTCTTC | CASSRTTSGGYNEQFF
. | TRBJ2-7 | . | TRBV2 | TGTGCCAGCAGTGAAATACTTCCGGGGAGCTCCTACGAGCAGTACTTC | CASSEILPGSSYEQYF
once | TRBJ2-1 | . | TRBV2 | TGTGCCAGGGAGAGCCCGGGGGAGCTCGTCAATGAGCAGTTCTTC | CARESPGELVNEQFF
. | TRBJ1-2 | . | TRBV12-3/TRBV12-4 | TGTGCCAGCAGTTTGGGTTCTGGGACTGGCTACACCTTC | CASSLGSGTGYTF
once | TRBJ2-5 | . | TRBV11-1 | TGTGCCAGCAGCTTAAGTCCAGAAGAGACCCAGTACTTC | CASSLSPEETQYF
. | TRBJ2-3 | . | TRBV2 | TGTGCCAGCAGCCAAGATGCAGCGGATACGCAGTATTTT | CASSQDAADTQYF
. | TRBJ2-1 | . | TRBV10-3 | TGTGCCATCAGTGAGGGCGGGCCCAGTCTCGGTCTGGAGCAGTTCTTC | CAISEGGPSLGLEQFF
once | TRBJ2-1 | TRBD2 | TRBV15 | TGTGCCACCAGACCTAGCGGAGACTACAATGAGCAGTTCTTC | CATRPSGDYNEQFF
. | TRBJ1-1 | . | TRBV6-5 | TGTGACAGCAGTTACGGCGCAGCACCGAACACTGAGGCTTTCTTT | CDSSYGAAPNTEAFF
. | TRBJ1-1 | TRBD1 | TRBV7-8 | TGTGCCAGCAGCCGCCTGTCCGGGACAGGCAACACTGAAGCTTTCTTT | CASSRLSGTGNTEAFF
few | TRBJ2-5 | . | TRBV15 | TGTGCCACCAGCAGAGAAGAGACCCAGTACTTC | CATSREETQYF
once | TRBJ2-7 | TRBD2 | TRBV24-1 | TGTGCCACCAGTCCGGGGGGATACGAGCAGTACTTC | CATSPGGYEQYF
. | TRBJ2-7 | . | TRBV19 | TGTGCCAGTAACTTTCTGTCGGACGAGCAGTACTTC | CASNFLSDEQYF
. | TRBJ1-3 | . | TRBV10-3 | TGTGCCATCAGTGAGTCAGCCTCTGGAAACACCATATATTTT | CAISESASGNTIYF
. | TRBJ1-2 | . | TRBV7-9 | TGTGCCAGCAGCAATAGCGGGACGCCCAGGAGAGGCTACACCTTC | CASSNSGTPRRGYTF
. | TRBJ2-5 | TRBD2 | TRBV7-2 | TGTGCCAGCAGCGGGGGGGAAGGAGAGACCCAGTACTTC | CASSGGEGETQYF
once | TRBJ2-5 | . | TRBV7-9 | TGTGCCAGCAGCGGTCAGTACCAAGAGACCCAGTACTTC | CASSGQYQETQYF
. | TRBJ1-1 | . | TRBV10-1 | TGCGCCAGCAGTGAGACACAGGGTAAGTTAGGGAACACTGAAGCTTTCTTT | CASSETQGKLGNTEAFF
. | TRBJ2-7 | . | TRBV20-1 | TGCAGTGCTAGGATCCTCTACGAGCAGTACTTC | CSARILYEQYF
. | TRBJ1-2 | . | TRBV7-7 | TGTGCCAGCAGCCCCCCCGTTATCTCGGAGGATGGCTACACCTTC | CASSPPVISEDGYTF
. | TRBJ2-7 | . | TRBV10-3 | TGTGCCATCAGCCCCCCCAGCGGAACCTACGAGCAGTACTTC | CAISPPSGTYEQYF
. | TRBJ2-2 | . | TRBV29-1 | TGCAGCGTCGGGACACCGAACACCGGGGAGCTGTTTTTT | CSVGTPNTGELFF
. | TRBJ2-5 | TRBD2 | TRBV10-3 | TGTGCCAGCTCTAGCGGGGGGAAAGAGACCCAGTACTTC | CASSSGGKETQYF
many | TRBJ2-7 | TRBD2 | TRBV10-3 | TGTGCCATCAGTGACCACAACCTAGCGGGGGAGCTACGTAGAAACGAGCAGTACTTC | CAISDHNLAGELRRNEQYF
once | TRBJ2-5 | TRBD2 | TRBV5-1 | TGCGCCAGCGCAAGCCCTAACACTAGCGGGGGTTACCAAGAGACCCAGTACTTC | CASASPNTSGGYQETQYF
. | TRBJ2-1 | TRBD2 | TRBV9 | TGTGCCCCCAGCGGGAGTATCGAGGGGTGTGAGCAGTTCTTC | CAPSGSIEGCEQFF
. | TRBJ1-2 | . | TRBV2 | TGTGCCAGCAGTACCATGTCCACGGGCTCAGGGGGCTACACCTTC | CASSTMSTGSGGYTF
. | TRBJ2-7 | TRBD2 | TRBV2 | TGTGCCAGCAGCGCGCCCCGGGGGGAGAGCGTCGAGCAGTACTTC | CASSAPRGESVEQYF
. | TRBJ2-3 | TRBD2 | TRBV20-1 | TGCAGTGCTAGAGATGTACCCGGACTAGCGGGAGGTAGCGGCACAGATACGCAGTATTTT | CSARDVPGLAGGSGTDTQYF
. | TRBJ2-5 | TRBD1 | TRBV7-9 | TGTGCCAGCAGCCGGGACAGGCCTGAAGAGACCCAGTACTTC | CASSRDRPEETQYF
. | TRBJ1-1 | . | TRBV2 | TGTGCCAGCAGGGCCTGGGGCACTGAAGCTTTCTTT | CASRAWGTEAFF
. | TRBJ2-5 | . | TRBV20-1 | TGCAGTGCTAGAGTACAGGGTGTAGAGACCCAGTACTTC | CSARVQGVETQYF
few | TRBJ2-7 | . | TRBV7-8 | TGTGCCAGCAGCTTAGTATCCGGTTACGAGCAGTACTTC | CASSLVSGYEQYF
. | TRBJ2-1 | . | TRBV29-1 | TGCAGCGTGAGCCGGCCGGGGAATGAGCAGTTCTTC | CSVSRPGNEQFF